These 22 T cell receptor beta chains came from one sample sequenced in a study of blood T cell repertoires in COVID-19 (dated by TCRdb to 2018 to 2021). To prepare the library, the immunoSEQ multiplex PCR assay was applied. TCRdb carries this immuneACCESS record with in-frame sequences only. Its versions omit some clonotypes, under half of them owing to an unresolved V gene in the studies checked, with the rest unexplained. Within this sample are some 120,000 clones, with 80% to 85% of them counted one time only. Jointly, the top ten make up roughly 8.2% of the sample. Sequencing was done on a sample of peripheral blood. All receptors derive from a man aged 70 or older with acute or convalescent COVID-19.

V and J are TRBV6-5 and TRBJ1-6, with 7 bases identical to TRBD1. Germline V gene sequence: CDR1 MNHEY, CDR2 SVGAGI. The CDR3 consists of 13 residues. J was trimmed by 4 bases and V by 11 bases; bases with no gene match: 5. Here the CDR3 reads CAGGRGYNSPLHF. The CDR3 nucleotides are TGTGCCGGTGGCAGGGGGTATAATTCACCCCTCCACTTT.

This sequence joins TRBV9 and TRBJ1-4, with 9 bases aligning to TRBD1. This CDR3 has 18 residues. Unmatched junction bases numbered 15, after V lost 4 bases and J lost 5 bases. Germline assignment: CDR1 SGDLS and CDR2 YYNGEE. CDR3 residues: CASSSSPGQGGINEKLFF. The CDR3 region has the DNA TGTGCCAGCAGCTCATCGCCGGGACAGGGAGGAATAAATGAAAAACTGTTTTTT.

V and J are TRBV3-1 (or the pseudogene TRBV3-2) and TRBJ2-1; TRBD2 matches at 7 bases. V was clipped by 4 bases and J by 4 bases; unmatched bases: 13. The CDR3 consists of 17 residues. CDR1 and CDR2 (germline): LGHDT, YNNKEL (reference sequence). The CDR3 is CASSPGAGDYRYNEQFF. Here the CDR3 DNA reads TGTGCCAGCAGCCCCGGCGCGGGGGACTACCGGTACAATGAGCAGTTCTTC.

This rearrangement joins TRBV18 to TRBJ2-3; D is unclear. The CDR3 runs to 15 residues. The germline V gene encodes CDR1 KGHSH and CDR2 LQKENI. Trimming cost V 3 bases and J 5 bases, with 15 bases left between them. The CDR3 region is CASSPFKVGQDTQYF. CDR3 bases: TGTGCCAGCTCACCGTTCAAAGTCGGTCAAGATACGCAGTATTTT.

This clone was seen a few times. The V call is TRBV5-4, the J call TRBJ2-5; D might be TRBD1 (6 bases). CDR3 length: 14 amino acids. Germline V gene sequence: CDR1 SGHNT, CDR2 YYREEE (reference sequence). Trimming left V 0 bases short and J 1 base short, with 7 bases between. The CDR3: CASSLGTAQETQYF. The CDR3 DNA is TGTGCCAGCAGCTTGGGGACAGCCCAAGAGACCCAGTACTTC.

The V call is TRBV18, the J call TRBJ1-1; D unresolved. V dropped 3 bases and J dropped 4 bases, with 18 bases sitting between them. This CDR3 is 16 amino acids long. Germline-derived CDR1 and CDR2 are KGHSH and LQKENI. The CDR3 DNA follows: TGTGCCAGCTCACCTTCAGTCATGGGCCCCGGCACTGAAGCTTTCTTT. This translates into CASSPSVMGPGTEAFF. Variable domain in full (rest from reference TRBV18 and TRBJ1-1): NAGVMQNPRHLVRRRGQEARLRCSPMKGHSHVYWYRQLPEEGLKFMVYLQKENIIDESGMPKERFSAEFPKEGPSILRIQQVVRGDSAAYFCASSPSVMGPGTEAFFGQGTRLTVV.

The chain has TRBV6-5 and TRBJ2-7, with 10 bases matching TRBD2. V gave up 8 bases and J gave up 4 bases; unmatched junction bases: 11. The CDR3 contains 15 residues. The V gene's germline CDR1 is MNHEY and CDR2 SVGAGI. This CDR3 reads CASGRVGAGGYEQYF. In DNA form, the CDR3 reads TGTGCCAGCGGCCGCGTCGGAGCGGGAGGGTACGAGCAGTACTTC.

The J gene is TRBJ1-1, the V gene TRBV5-6, with D uncertain. Trimming left V 1 base short and J 5 bases short, with 3 bases between. This CDR3 region has 11 residues. Per the germline V gene, CDR1 is SGHDT and CDR2 is YYEEEE. The CDR3 sequence is CASSLYTEAFF. The CDR3, as DNA: TGTGCCAGCAGCTTGTATACTGAAGCTTTCTTT.

This chain joins TRBV30 and TRBJ2-7; TRBD2 is a possible D gene (6 bases). CDR1 GTSNPN and CDR2 SVGIG come from the germline V gene (reference sequence). The CDR3 has 12 residues. The V end lost 6 bases, the J end lost 1 base, and 10 bases lay between the germline ends. The CDR3: CACTGGSYEQYF. DNA for the CDR3: TGTGCCTGTACCGGGGGTTCCTACGAGCAGTACTTC. Full variable domain (rest looked up from reference TRBV30 and TRBJ2-7): SQTIHQWPATLVQPVGSPLSLECTVEGTSNPNLYWYRQAAGRGLQLLFYSVGIGQISSEVPQNLSASRPQDRQFILSSKKLLLSDSGFYLCACTGGSYEQYFGPGTRLTVT.

The CDR3 DNA is TGTGCCAGCAGTCGCTTGGGGGGGGATGGCTACACCTTC. Translated, it gives CASSRLGGDGYTF. This sequence joins TRBV27 and TRBJ1-2; maybe TRBD1 (5 bases). The germline V and J ends were trimmed by 5 bases and 6 bases, with 13 bases remaining between them. Germline CDR1 is MNHEY and CDR2 is SMNVEV (reference sequence). This CDR3 region has 13 residues.

V gene TRBV19 combines with J gene TRBJ2-1; 14 bases align to TRBD2. This CDR3 contains 17 residues. After removal of 5 bases from V and 8 bases from J, the junction contained 11 bases not matched to a gene. Germline loops: CDR1 LNHDA, CDR2 SQIVND (reference sequence). CDR3 nucleotides: TGTGCCAGTAGTGTAGGGACTAGCGGGAGTCGGGTCGATGAGCAGTTCTTC. The encoded protein is CASSVGTSGSRVDEQFF.

The chain recombines TRBV5-1 with TRBJ1-6; no clear D. Trimming took 4 bases from V and 0 from J, leaving 17 bases between them. The CDR3 is 18 amino acids. In germline, CDR1 is SGHRS, CDR2 YFSETQ. CDR3 coding DNA: TGCGCCAGCAGCATCACCGGGTTCCCAAGCTCCTATAATTCACCCCTCCACTTT. Its protein is CASSITGFPSSYNSPLHF. The full variable domain, rest sourced from reference TRBV5-1 and TRBJ1-6, is KAGVTQTPRYLIKTRGQQVTLSCSPISGHRSVSWYQQTPGQGLQFLFEYFSETQRNKGNFPGRFSGRQFSNSRSEMNVSTLELGDSALYLCASSITGFPSSYNSPLHFGNGTRLTVT.

This chain uses TRBV29-1 with TRBJ2-1, with D uncertain. Germline values: CDR1 SQVTM, CDR2 ANQGSEA. V dropped 4 bases and J dropped 6 bases, with 13 bases sitting between them. The CDR3 extends over 13 amino acids. The chain's CDR3 is CSVAFLDSNEQFF. Written as DNA, the CDR3 is TGCAGCGTTGCCTTTTTAGACTCCAATGAGCAGTTCTTC.

The chain employs TRBV10-1 and TRBJ1-5; the D is unclear. The CDR3 is 18 amino acids. Looked up from germline, CDR1 is WNHNN and CDR2 is SYGVQD (reference sequence). V was trimmed by 0 bases and J by 0 bases, leaving 15 bases between them. CDR3 in amino acids: CASSESPGSVYSNQPQHF. The CDR3 nucleotides are TGCGCCAGCAGTGAGTCTCCAGGTAGCGTTTATAGCAATCAGCCCCAGCATTTT.

The gene calls are TRBV3-1 (or the pseudogene TRBV3-2) and TRBJ2-1; TRBD2 agrees at 14 bases. The V segment lost 3 bases and the J segment 8 bases; nucleotides outside the gene matches: 9. This CDR3 has 17 amino acids. CDR1 is LGHDT, CDR2 YNNKEL, per germline (reference sequence). The CDR3 protein is CASSQRLAGGPGYEQFF. The DNA of the CDR3 is TGTGCCAGCAGCCAGCGACTAGCGGGAGGGCCAGGATATGAGCAGTTCTTC.

The CDR3 reads CASSLPGTSLSRYF. The CDR3 coding sequence is TGTGCCAGCAGCTTACCCGGGACTAGCCTGAGTCGGTATTTT. The V and J genes are TRBV7-2 and TRBJ2-3; 9 bases are shared with TRBD2. This CDR3 spans 14 amino acids. Germline lookup yields CDR1 SGHTA and CDR2 FQGNSA. Trimming cost V 2 bases and J 14 bases; bases outside gene matches: 11.

The chain uses TRBV5-8 and TRBJ1-6; D might be TRBD1 (6 bases). The CDR3 contains 16 residues. The germline gives CDR1 SGHTS, CDR2 YDEGEE. The V gene lost 4 bases and the J gene lost 4 bases, with 15 bases spanning the gap. The CDR3 protein is CASSTRTGIYNSPLHF. CDR3 in DNA: TGTGCCAGCAGCACACGAACAGGGATTTATAATTCACCCCTCCACTTT.

This rearrangement joins TRBV9 to TRBJ2-2; 10 bases align to TRBD2. J was trimmed by 4 bases and V by 3 bases; bases with no gene match: 0. The germline V gene has CDR1 SGDLS and CDR2 YYNGEE. This CDR3 is 14 amino acids long. The DNA of the CDR3 is TGTGCCAGCAGCGCTAGCGGGGGCACCGGGGAGCTGTTTTTT. Protein product: CASSASGGTGELFF.

As regards this clone: A junction boundary mismatches the germline segment, possibly from a read error. The gene calls are TRBV2 and TRBJ1-2, with TRBD1 matching over 10 bases. In germline, CDR1 is SNHLY, CDR2 FYNNEI. The CDR3 loop spans 13 amino acids. The chain's CDR3 is CASSERGQGFQVF. The CDR3 region has the DNA TGTGCCAGCAGTGAAAGGGGACAGGGGTTTCAGGTCTTC.

This rearrangement joins TRBV28 to TRBJ2-7, with 9 bases aligning to TRBD1. This CDR3 contains 16 residues. CDR1 and CDR2 from the germline V gene are MDHEN and SYDVKM. The trim removed 5 bases at V and 6 bases at J, leaving 14 bases unmatched. CDR3 region: CASSATGTGKLGEQYF. The DNA for the CDR3 is TGTGCCAGCAGTGCCACCGGGACAGGGAAGTTGGGCGAGCAGTACTTC.

This rearrangement joins TRBV9 to TRBJ2-7; 9 bases align to TRBD2. The CDR3 extends over 15 amino acids. The V segment lost 0 bases and the J segment 2 bases; nucleotides outside the gene matches: 3. Per germline, CDR1 SGDLS and CDR2 YYNGEE. As DNA, the CDR3 is TGTGCCAGCAGCGTAGGTAGCGGGGGAGCCTACGAGCAGTACTTC. This translates into CASSVGSGGAYEQYF.

The chain links TRBV3-1 (or the pseudogene TRBV3-2) to TRBJ2-1, with 7 nucleotides matching TRBD2. V lost 4 bases, J lost 5 bases, and 2 bases stayed unmatched. Germline V gives CDR1 LGHDT, CDR2 YNNKEL (reference sequence). This CDR3 contains 13 residues. For the CDR3, the DNA is TGTGCCAGCAGCCGAGCGGGGAACAATGAGCAGTTCTTC. Its protein product is CASSRAGNNEQFF.